This TCR beta chain was sequenced during a study of T-cell memory formation after mild COVID-19. TCRdb processed the 5' RACE reads anew with MiXCR; each CDR3 protein has one entry. The table shows hundreds of thousands of distinct CDR3 sequences, with around 17% occurring only once. The length of the CDR3 is 16 residues. Trimming took off 0 bases at V and 4 bases at J, with 13 bases between the two ends. Germline V gene sequence: CDR1 SGHVS, CDR2 FQNEAQ. General study points: The study found contracting CD4+ clones mainly in CM and EM and contracting CD8+ clones in EMRA.

Comments on this clonotype: Its antigen remains unknown.

The rearrangement links TRBV7-8 to TRBJ1-5, with D maybe TRBD1 (6 bases). Sequences were obtained from PBMCs or a T cell subset sorted from them (not recorded which). This clonotype originated in an adult woman who had mild COVID-19 (a few samples of this study predate the infection). Cell type and time point are not known. CDR3 sequence reads: CASSLAVQGWNQPQHF. CDR3 in DNA: TGTGCCAGCAGCTTAGCAGTTCAGGGGTGGAATCAGCCCCAGCATTTT. Together with reference TRBV7-8 and TRBJ1-5, the CDR3 gives the full variable domain: GAGVSQSPRYKVAKRGQDVALRCDPISGHVSLFWYQQALGQGPEFLTYFQNEAQLDKSGLPSDRFFAERPEGSVSTLKIQRTQQEDSAVYLCASSLAVQGWNQPQHFGDGTRLSIL.